This paragraph reports one T cell receptor (beta chain). The data originate from a study of T-cell memory formation after mild COVID-19. Germline CDR1 and CDR2: LGHNA and YNFKEQ. V dropped 0 bases and J dropped 3 bases, with 10 bases sitting between them. CDR3 length: 15 amino acids. 5'RACE primed at constant segments yielded TCR alpha and TCR beta cDNA libraries bearing sample barcodes and UMIs. TCRdb reprocessed the 5' RACE reads via MiXCR and lists one record per CDR3 protein. This table has fewer than 350,000 distinct CDR3 sequences, about 16% appearing once. This sequence was found in a man younger than 30 who had mild COVID-19 (a few samples of this study predate the infection). Cell type and time point are not known. Specimen: PBMCs or a T cell subset sorted from them (not recorded which). The chain has TRBV4-2 and TRBJ2-3, with D possibly matching TRBD2 (7 bases). The CDR3 here is CASSQEGRGTDTQYF. The CDR3 bases are TGTGCCAGCAGCCAAGAAGGGAGGGGGACAGATACGCAGTATTTT.